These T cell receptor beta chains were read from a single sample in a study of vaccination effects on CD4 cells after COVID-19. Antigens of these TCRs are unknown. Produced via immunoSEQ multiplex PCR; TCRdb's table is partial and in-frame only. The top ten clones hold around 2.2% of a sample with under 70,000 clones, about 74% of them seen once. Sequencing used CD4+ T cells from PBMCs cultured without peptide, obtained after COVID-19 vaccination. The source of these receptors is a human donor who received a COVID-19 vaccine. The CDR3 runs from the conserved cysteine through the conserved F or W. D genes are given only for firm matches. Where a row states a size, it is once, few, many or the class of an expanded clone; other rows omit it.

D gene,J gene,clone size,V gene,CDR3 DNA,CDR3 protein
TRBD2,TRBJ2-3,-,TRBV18,TGTGCCAGCTCACCTCCCCTGGGGGGGGGCACAGATACGCAGTATTTT,CASSPPLGGGTDTQYF
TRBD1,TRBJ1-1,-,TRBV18,TGTGCCAGCTCACTAGACAGGGGCCCTGAAGCTTTCTTT,CASSLDRGPEAFF
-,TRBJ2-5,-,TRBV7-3,TGTGCCAGCAGCTCCCGACCCGGACAGCTAGAGACCCAGTACTTC,CASSSRPGQLETQYF
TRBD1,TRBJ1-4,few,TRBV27,TGTGCCAGCAGTTTATTACAGGGGAGGGCTGAAAAACTGTTTTTT,CASSLLQGRAEKLFF
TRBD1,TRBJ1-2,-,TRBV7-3,TGTGCCAGCAGCTTAAGCGGACAGGGGCGCAAATTC,CASSLSGQGRKF
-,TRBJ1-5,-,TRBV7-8,TGTGCCAGCAGCTCCGCCCGGGGGCAGGGTGGTCAGCCCCAGCATTTT,CASSSARGQGGQPQHF
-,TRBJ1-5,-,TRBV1,TGCACCAGCAGCCCCTCTTGGATTAATAGCAATCAGCCCCAGCATTTT,CTSSPSWINSNQPQHF
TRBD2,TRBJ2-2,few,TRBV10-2,TGCGCCAGCAGCTCCACTAGCGGGGGGATGGTCGGGGAGCTGTTTTTT,CASSSTSGGMVGELFF
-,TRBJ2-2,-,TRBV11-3,TGTGCCAGCAGGGGTACCGGGGAGCTGTTTTTT,CASRGTGELFF
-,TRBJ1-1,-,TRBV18,TGTGCCAGCTGGGGGTATGGGGGTGAAGCTTTCTTT,CASWGYGGEAFF
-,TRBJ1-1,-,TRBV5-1,TGCGCCAGCAGCTTGTGGGGGAACACTGAAGCTTTCTTT,CASSLWGNTEAFF
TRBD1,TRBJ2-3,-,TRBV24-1,TGTGCCACCAGTGACCGGGGGACAGGGTCGGAGACAGATACGCAGTATTTT,CATSDRGTGSETDTQYF
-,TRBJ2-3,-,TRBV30,TGTGCCTGGAGTGTATCAAGCCGACAGTTGAGTTTT,CAWSVSSRQLSF
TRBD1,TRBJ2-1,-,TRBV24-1,TGTGCCACCAGTGATTTGGGGACAGGGGGCCTGAATGAGCAGTTCTTC,CATSDLGTGGLNEQFF
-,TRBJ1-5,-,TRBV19,TGTGCCAGTAGTATCCCTATACAGAGAAAGACAAGTCAGCCCCAGCATTTT,CASSIPIQRKTSQPQHF
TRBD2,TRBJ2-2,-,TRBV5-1,TGCGCCAGCAGCTCATCCACCCTAGCGGGGGGGCCGACCGGGGAGCTGTTTTTT,CASSSSTLAGGPTGELFF
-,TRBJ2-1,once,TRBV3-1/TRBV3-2,TGTGCCAGCAGCCGAATAATGGGGCAGGGTAACAATGAGCAGTTCTTC,CASSRIMGQGNNEQFF
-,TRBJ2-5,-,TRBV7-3,TGTGCCAGCAGCCTAACGGCTGAGACCCAGTACTTC,CASSLTAETQYF
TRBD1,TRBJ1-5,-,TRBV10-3,TGTGCCATCAGTGAGGGGACAGGGTCGAATCAGCCCCAGCATTTT,CAISEGTGSNQPQHF
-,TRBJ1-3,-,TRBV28,TGTGCCAGCAGCTCGTTTTATTCTGGAAACACCATATATTTT,CASSSFYSGNTIYF
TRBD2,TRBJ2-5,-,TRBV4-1,TGCGCCAGCAGCCAAGACAGGGACTACCTGTACTTC,CASSQDRDYLYF
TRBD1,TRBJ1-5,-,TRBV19,TGTGCCAGTAGTATAAGGGGGCCGGTCGGGGCCCAGCATTTT,CASSIRGPVGAQHF
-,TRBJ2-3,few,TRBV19,TGTGCCAGTAGTGGGAGAAAGGAGAGCGACACAGATACGCAGTATTTT,CASSGRKESDTDTQYF
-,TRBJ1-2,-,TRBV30,TGTGCCTGGACCCTAACCCAGGGGAACTATGGCTACACCTTC,CAWTLTQGNYGYTF
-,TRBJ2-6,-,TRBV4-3,TGCGCCAGCAGCCAAGGCGTGGCTGCGGGAGGGGCCAACGTCCTGACTTTC,CASSQGVAAGGANVLTF
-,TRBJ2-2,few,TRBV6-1,TGTGCCAGCAGTGAGTTCAGGAACACCGGGGAGCTGTTTTTT,CASSEFRNTGELFF
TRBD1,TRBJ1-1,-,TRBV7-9,TGTGCCAGCAGCCGGACAGGGGTAGGGTCGGCTTTCTTT,CASSRTGVGSAFF
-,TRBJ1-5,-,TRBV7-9,TGTGCCAGCAGCTTAAGCGGTCTTAGCAATCAGCCCCAGCATTTT,CASSLSGLSNQPQHF
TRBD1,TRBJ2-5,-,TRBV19,TGTGCCAGTGGCCCCCCGGGACAGCGAGGGGAGACCCAGTACTTC,CASGPPGQRGETQYF
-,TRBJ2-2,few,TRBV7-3,TGTGCCAGCAGCCCCATAAGCGGAGGGGAGAGTCCGGGGGAGCTGTTTTTT,CASSPISGGESPGELFF
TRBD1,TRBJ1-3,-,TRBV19,TGTGCCAGTAGTCGCGGACAGGGTGGAAACACCATATATTTT,CASSRGQGGNTIYF
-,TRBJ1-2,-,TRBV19,TGTGCCAGTATGCGGACCGGTGAGGGCTACACCTTC,CASMRTGEGYTF
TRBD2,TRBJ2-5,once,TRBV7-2,TGTGCCAGCAGTTCACTAGCGGGGGGGCATGAGACCCAGTACTTC,CASSSLAGGHETQYF
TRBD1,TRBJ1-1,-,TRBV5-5,TGTGCCAGCAACAAGGGGGCGAACACTGAAGCTTTCTTT,CASNKGANTEAFF
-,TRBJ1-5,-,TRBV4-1,TGCGCCAGCAGCCTACAGGGTTCGGGTCAGCCCCAGCATTTT,CASSLQGSGQPQHF
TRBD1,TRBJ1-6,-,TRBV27,TGTGCCAGCAGTCGGGACAGGGTTGCATCACCCCTCCACTTT,CASSRDRVASPLHF
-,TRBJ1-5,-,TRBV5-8,TGTGCCAGCAGCTTGTACGCTGGGCAGAACAATCAGCCCCAGCATTTT,CASSLYAGQNNQPQHF
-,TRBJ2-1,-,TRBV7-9,TGTGCCAGCAGCACACGAGGGGGGGCAGGGGCCACCAATGAGCAGTTCTTC,CASSTRGGAGATNEQFF
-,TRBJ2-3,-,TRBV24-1,TGTGCCACCAGTGATCTGGCAGCGGAGGGGGTCACAGATACGCAGTATTTT,CATSDLAAEGVTDTQYF
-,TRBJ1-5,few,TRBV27,TGTGCCAGCAGTTTATCTGCCGGCAGCCCCTATAGCAATCAGCCCCAGCATTTT,CASSLSAGSPYSNQPQHF
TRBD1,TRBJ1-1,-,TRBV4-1,TGCGCCAGCAGCCGCCTAAGACAGGACAGGGCTAACACTGAAGCTTTCTTT,CASSRLRQDRANTEAFF